What follows are 23 T cell receptor beta chains derived from one specimen sequenced in a study of beta chain features in type 1 diabetes. Broader study findings: TCRB CDR3s were moderately but significantly shorter in Type 1 diabetes patients in all four CD4+ subsets.

These receptors have no identified antigens. Of the isolated RNA, all was reverse transcribed, and so the sequenced material was expressed TCRB transcripts. The protocol was immunoSEQ multiplex PCR, while the TCRdb copy is restricted to in-frame clones and leaves out a portion. The profile shows about 740,000 clones, around an eighth of them singletons. The sequencing input was naive CD4+ T cells from blood. These receptors were taken from a man in his late teens or twenties with type 1 diabetes.

V usage is TRBV15 and J usage is TRBJ1-2; 8 bases line up with TRBD1. This CDR3 is built from 13 residues. Germline lookup yields CDR1 LNHNV and CDR2 YYDKDF (reference sequence). The J segment lost 7 bases and the V segment lost 9 bases, leaving 10 bases of the junction unmatched. The CDR3 region has the DNA TGTGCCACGTCGGTCGCCAGGGGGCTTGGCTACACCTTC. Protein: CATSVARGLGYTF.

The chain joins TRBV29-1 to TRBJ1-2; D remains unclear. Per the germline V gene, CDR1 is SQVTM and CDR2 is ANQGSEA. The CDR3 loop spans 14 amino acids. Trimming removed 5 bases from V and 2 bases from J, with 15 bases in between. The chain's CDR3 is CSVRARWGNYGYTF. The CDR3 coding sequence is TGCAGCGTTCGGGCTAGATGGGGAAACTATGGCTACACCTTC.

J is TRBJ2-7 and V is TRBV9; D perhaps matches TRBD1 (5 bases). The germline V and J ends were trimmed by 4 bases and 2 bases, with 16 bases remaining between them. The CDR3 runs to 15 residues. CDR1 and CDR2 from the germline V gene are SGDLS and YYNGEE. The CDR3 protein is CASSPLVGQAYEQYF. CDR3 DNA sequence: TGTGCCAGCAGCCCACTCGTGGGGCAAGCCTACGAGCAGTACTTC. Looking up the rest from reference TRBV9 and TRBJ2-7 gives the full variable domain: DSGVTQTPKHLITATGQRVTLRCSPRSGDLSVYWYQQSLDQGLQFLIQYYNGEERAKGNILERFSAQQFPDLHSELNLSSLELGDSALYFCASSPLVGQAYEQYFGPGTRLTVT.

This clone was observed a few times. The chain is built from TRBV7-9 and TRBJ1-6, with TRBD1 matching over 8 bases. The CDR3 has 15 amino acids. Per germline, CDR1 SEHNR and CDR2 FQNEAQ (reference sequence). V gave up 5 bases and J gave up 5 bases; unmatched junction bases: 5. CDR3 coding DNA: TGTGCCAGCAGCCCGATGACAGGGGATAATTCACCCCTCCACTTT. As protein: CASSPMTGDNSPLHF.

This clone turned up a few times. Other DNA sequences within the sample encode an identical CDR3. The chain couples TRBV5-1 to TRBJ1-5; TRBD1 is a possible D gene (5 bases). The CDR3 totals 13 residues. Trimming removed 4 bases at V and 1 base at J, with 6 bases between. CDR1 SGHRS and CDR2 YFSETQ come from the germline V gene. DNA for the CDR3: TGCGCCAGCAGCCGGGACAGCAATCAGCCCCAGCATTTT. Residues: CASSRDSNQPQHF. The variable domain in full, with the rest retrieved from reference TRBV5-1 and TRBJ1-5, is KAGVTQTPRYLIKTRGQQVTLSCSPISGHRSVSWYQQTPGQGLQFLFEYFSETQRNKGNFPGRFSGRQFSNSRSEMNVSTLELGDSALYLCASSRDSNQPQHFGDGTRLSIL.

This clone was seen a handful of times. V is TRBV5-4 and J is TRBJ2-1; possibly TRBD1 for D (6 bases). The germline gives CDR1 SGHNT, CDR2 YYREEE (reference sequence). This CDR3 has 16 amino acids. Between the trimmed V and J ends, which lost 0 bases and 4 bases, there was a span of 14 bases. The CDR3 sequence is CASSLDSGGPYNEQFF. In nucleotides, the CDR3 is TGTGCCAGCAGCTTGGATAGTGGGGGCCCTTACAATGAGCAGTTCTTC.

The J gene is TRBJ1-1, the V gene TRBV4-1, with unresolved D. The germline CDR1 and CDR2 sequences are MGHRA and YSYEKL. V was cut by 5 bases and J by 8 bases, with 21 bases left in between. The CDR3 has 15 amino acids. This CDR3 is CASSDPARSLAEAFF. The DNA of the CDR3 is TGCGCCAGCAGCGACCCAGCCAGGTCCCTCGCCGAAGCTTTCTTT.

This clone was seen a handful of times. The chain is built from TRBV5-1 and TRBJ1-2, with D possibly being TRBD1 (5 bases). Germline CDR1 is SGHRS and CDR2 is YFSETQ. The CDR3 runs 15 residues. V was clipped by 4 bases and J by 4 bases, with 17 bases between them. The CDR3 nucleotides are TGCGCCAGCAGCCTGTTGGGAGAGGGGACCTATGGCTACACCTTC. This encodes CASSLLGEGTYGYTF. Full variable domain (missing parts from reference TRBV5-1 and TRBJ1-2): KAGVTQTPRYLIKTRGQQVTLSCSPISGHRSVSWYQQTPGQGLQFLFEYFSETQRNKGNFPGRFSGRQFSNSRSEMNVSTLELGDSALYLCASSLLGEGTYGYTFGSGTRLTVV.

Here the CDR3 DNA reads TGTGCCAGCAGTTACGACACACGCTCCTACGAGCAGTACTTC. Translated: CASSYDTRSYEQYF. The V gene is TRBV6-5, the J gene TRBJ2-7; no definite D call. V lost 2 bases to trimming and J lost 0 bases, with 8 bases between them. The CDR3 runs to 14 residues. CDR1 is MNHEY and CDR2 is SVGAGI in the germline V gene.

The V and J genes are TRBV30 and TRBJ1-6; 7 nucleotides agree with TRBD1. Germline CDR1 and CDR2: GTSNPN and SVGIG (reference sequence). The trim removed 7 bases at V and 9 bases at J, leaving 12 bases unmatched. There are 14 residues in the CDR3. As DNA, the CDR3 is TGTGCCTTAGGGAGGGACAGTCTTTTTTCACCCCTCCACTTT. This codes for CALGRDSLFSPLHF.

The chain uses TRBV7-9 and TRBJ1-3; tentatively, D is TRBD1 (5 bases). Trimming took off 4 bases at V and 0 bases at J, with 13 bases between the two ends. CDR1 and CDR2 (germline): SEHNR, FQNEAQ (reference sequence). The CDR3 is 16 residues long. CDR3 bases: TGTGCCAGCAGCTCCCGGGGCACTAGCTCTGGAAACACCATATATTTT. Its protein product is CASSSRGTSSGNTIYF.

This clone has just a few counts. V usage is TRBV2 and J usage is TRBJ1-5; no reliable D call. Germline lookup yields CDR1 SNHLY and CDR2 FYNNEI. This CDR3 spans 15 amino acids. Deletions cut 3 bases from V and 5 bases from J, with 14 bases between. As DNA, the CDR3 is TGTGCCAGCAGTGATGTGACGGGCCTTTATCAGCCCCAGCATTTT. This codes for CASSDVTGLYQPQHF.

The rearrangement links TRBV4-1 to TRBJ2-3, with 11 bases fitting TRBD1. The CDR3 covers 17 residues. In germline, CDR1 is MGHRA, CDR2 YSYEKL. The V segment lost 3 bases and the J segment 3 bases; nucleotides outside the gene matches: 8. The CDR3 nucleotides are TGCGCCAGCAGCCAGCCGGACAGGGGGCGTTTGACAGATACGCAGTATTTT. Protein product: CASSQPDRGRLTDTQYF.

The J gene is TRBJ1-1, the V gene TRBV6-5, with D tentatively TRBD1 (6 bases). Trimming stripped 6 bases from V and 9 bases from J, with 17 bases between. From germline, CDR1 is MNHEY and CDR2 SVGAGI. There are 13 residues in the CDR3. The DNA for the CDR3 is TGTGCCAGCAGCAAATCGGGGGCCGGCAAAGCTTTCTTT. This sequence encodes CASSKSGAGKAFF.

The chain has TRBV2 and TRBJ1-2; D not certain. CDR3 length: 11 residues. Trimming removed 9 bases from V and 7 bases from J, with 12 bases in between. Germline V gives CDR1 SNHLY, CDR2 FYNNEI. CDR3: CASGEGAGYTF. DNA for the CDR3: TGTGCCAGTGGGGAAGGAGCTGGCTACACCTTC.

This clone came up a few times. The V and J genes are TRBV5-1 and TRBJ2-6; 10 bases are shared with TRBD1. The CDR3 consists of 17 residues. V lost 4 bases, J lost 4 bases, and 8 bases stayed unmatched. Germline V gene lookup returns CDR1 SGHRS and CDR2 YFSETQ. CDR3: CASSKSGTGDGANVLTF. In DNA form, the CDR3 reads TGCGCCAGCAGCAAGTCCGGGACAGGGGACGGGGCCAACGTCCTGACTTTC.

The chain joins TRBV9 to TRBJ1-4; D is unclear. Trimming stripped 1 base from V and 6 bases from J, with 10 bases between. The CDR3 extends over 14 amino acids. Germline V gene lookup returns CDR1 SGDLS and CDR2 YYNGEE. The CDR3 sequence is CASSVSGHDEKLFF. DNA for the CDR3: TGTGCCAGCAGCGTATCAGGCCACGATGAAAAACTGTTTTTT. The full variable domain, completed using reference TRBV9 and TRBJ1-4, is DSGVTQTPKHLITATGQRVTLRCSPRSGDLSVYWYQQSLDQGLQFLIQYYNGEERAKGNILERFSAQQFPDLHSELNLSSLELGDSALYFCASSVSGHDEKLFFGSGTQLSVL.

This clone turned up a few times. Other DNA sequences of this sample code for an identical CDR3. V gene TRBV2 combines with J gene TRBJ1-2, with TRBD1 matching 7 bases. V dropped 4 bases and J dropped 8; count of bases not matched to a gene: 4. Germline CDR1 and CDR2: SNHLY and FYNNEI. The CDR3 is 12 amino acids. CDR3 DNA sequence: TGTGCCAGCAGTGGGCAGGGGGAAGGCTACACCTTC. Amino acid sequence: CASSGQGEGYTF.

A few counts support this clone. CDR3 DNA: TGTGCCAGCAGCCCCTTGGGACTAGAAGCAGATACGCAGTATTTT. It specifies CASSPLGLEADTQYF. The chain uses TRBV7-6 and TRBJ2-3; TRBD2 aligns across 8 bases. The CDR3 sequence is 15 residues long. The germline gives CDR1 SGHVS, CDR2 FNYEAQ. V shed 5 bases, J shed 4 bases, and the junction held 8 bases outside the gene matches.

This clone turned up a few times. This rearrangement joins TRBV9 to TRBJ2-5, with D unresolved. V lost 0 bases and J lost 4, with 10 bases in between. The CDR3 covers 14 residues. Germline CDR1 and CDR2: SGDLS and YYNGEE. This chain's CDR3 is CASSVESSSETQYF. Here the CDR3 DNA reads TGTGCCAGCAGCGTAGAATCTAGTTCAGAGACCCAGTACTTC. The full variable domain, with the rest looked up from reference TRBV9 and TRBJ2-5, is DSGVTQTPKHLITATGQRVTLRCSPRSGDLSVYWYQQSLDQGLQFLIQYYNGEERAKGNILERFSAQQFPDLHSELNLSSLELGDSALYFCASSVESSSETQYFGPGTRLLVL.

V usage is TRBV29-1 and J usage is TRBJ1-4; 7 positions agree with TRBD1. The CDR3 has 13 residues. V gave up 6 bases and J gave up 2 bases; unmatched junction bases: 3. The germline gives CDR1 SQVTM, CDR2 ANQGSEA. The CDR3 DNA is TGCAGCGTCCGGGACAGCACTAATGAAAAACTGTTTTTT. Translating it yields CSVRDSTNEKLFF.

This clone was observed a few times. The chain employs TRBV4-2 and TRBJ2-4; 10 bases are a match to TRBD2. The germline gives CDR1 LGHNA, CDR2 YNFKEQ. The length of the CDR3 is 20 residues. J lost 0 bases, V lost 0 bases, and 11 bases had no gene match. CDR3 amino acids: CASSQDNGLAGEKAKNIQYF. The CDR3 nucleotides read TGTGCCAGCAGCCAAGATAACGGGCTAGCGGGGGAAAAAGCCAAAAACATTCAGTACTTC.

This clone was seen a handful of times. The rearrangement links TRBV13 to TRBJ2-2; D may be TRBD2 (5 bases). V was shortened by 1 base and J by 5 bases, with 14 bases between the two germline ends. CDR1 and CDR2 (germline): PRHDT, FYEKMQ (reference sequence). CDR3 length: 16 residues. The CDR3 bases are TGTGCCAGCAGCTTAGTAAGGACGGGAAGGACCGGGGAGCTGTTTTTT. This encodes CASSLVRTGRTGELFF.